This T cell receptor beta chain was found in a study of T-cell reconstitution after alpha-beta-depleted transplantation in children. Study-wide results and caveats: At one year after transplant, newly produced T cells mostly accounted for T-cell counts and diversity. At around two months after transplant, the alpha-beta T cells were reportedly derived from several hundred expanded clones that came from non-depleted graft cells. It was surviving recipient T cells and thymic progenitors that gave some patients high TCRbeta diversity at day 60.

Preparation of the TCRbeta library used unique molecular identifiers. MiXCR, run by TCRdb on the PCR reads, gives a single entry per CDR3 protein. The data contain roughly 790,000 distinct CDR3 sequences, roughly 15% of them singletons. This clonotype was seen a handful of times. Its antigen is still unknown. Germline V lookup: CDR1 SNHLY, CDR2 FYNNEI. The CDR3 sequence is 13 residues long. Trimming shortened V by 3 bases and J by 7 bases, and 12 bases separated the two germline ends. This chain connects TRBV2 to TRBJ1-1, with no clear D. This clonotype was obtained from a male patient younger than 18 who had a stem cell transplant for acute lymphoblastic leukemia, so the T cells may come from the graft donor. The specimen was PBMCs, mostly from graft donor cells, collected 360 days after TCRalphabeta/CD19-depleted stem cell transplant. In DNA, the CDR3 is TGTGCCAGCAGTGACCCCTTGCATATTGAAGCTTTCTTT. It is translated as CASSDPLHIEAFF. Using reference TRBV2 and TRBJ1-1 for the parts outside the CDR3, the full variable domain is EPEVTQTPSHQVTQMGQEVILRCVPISNHLYFYWYRQILGQKVEFLVSFYNNEISEKSEIFDDQFSVERPDGSNFTLKIRSTKLEDSAMYFCASSDPLHIEAFFGQGTRLTVV.